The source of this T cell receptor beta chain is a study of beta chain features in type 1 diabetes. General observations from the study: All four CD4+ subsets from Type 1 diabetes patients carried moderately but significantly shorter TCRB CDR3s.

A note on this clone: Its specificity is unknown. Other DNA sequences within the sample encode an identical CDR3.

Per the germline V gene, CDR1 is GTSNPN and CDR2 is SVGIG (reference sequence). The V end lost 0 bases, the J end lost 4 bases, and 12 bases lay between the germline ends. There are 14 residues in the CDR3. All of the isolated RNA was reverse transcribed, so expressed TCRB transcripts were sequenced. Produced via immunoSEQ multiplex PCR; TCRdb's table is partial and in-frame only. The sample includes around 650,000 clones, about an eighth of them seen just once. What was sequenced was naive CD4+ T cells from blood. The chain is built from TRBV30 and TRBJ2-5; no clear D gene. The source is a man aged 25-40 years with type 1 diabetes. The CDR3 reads CAWSVQSGRETQYF. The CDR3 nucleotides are TGTGCCTGGAGTGTACAGTCCGGTCGAGAGACCCAGTACTTC.